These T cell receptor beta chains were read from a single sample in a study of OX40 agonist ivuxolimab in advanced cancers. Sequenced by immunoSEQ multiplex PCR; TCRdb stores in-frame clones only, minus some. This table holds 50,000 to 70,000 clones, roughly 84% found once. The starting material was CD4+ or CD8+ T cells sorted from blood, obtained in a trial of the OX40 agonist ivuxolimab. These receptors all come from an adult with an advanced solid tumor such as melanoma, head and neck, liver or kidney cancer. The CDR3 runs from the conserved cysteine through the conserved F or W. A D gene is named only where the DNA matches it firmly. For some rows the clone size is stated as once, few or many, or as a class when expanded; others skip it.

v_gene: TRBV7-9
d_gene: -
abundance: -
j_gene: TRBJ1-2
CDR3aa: CASSLEGPNSRGYTF
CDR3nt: TGTGCCAGCAGCTTAGAGGGGCCAAACTCTCGTGGCTACACCTTC

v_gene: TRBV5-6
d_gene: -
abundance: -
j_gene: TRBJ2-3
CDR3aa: CASSTPRDTQYF
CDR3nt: TGTGCCAGCAGCACCCCGAGGGATACGCAGTATTTT

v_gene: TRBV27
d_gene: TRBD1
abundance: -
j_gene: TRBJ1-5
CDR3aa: CASKTTGNSNQPQHF
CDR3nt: TGTGCCAGCAAAACGACAGGGAACAGCAATCAGCCCCAGCATTTT

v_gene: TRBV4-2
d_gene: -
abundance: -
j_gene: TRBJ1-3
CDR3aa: CASSQAAQISGNTIYF
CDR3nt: TGTGCCAGCAGCCAAGCCGCACAAATCTCTGGAAACACCATATATTTT

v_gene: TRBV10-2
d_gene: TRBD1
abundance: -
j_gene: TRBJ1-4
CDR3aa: CASSDKRQGGYEKLFF
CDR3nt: TGCGCCAGCAGTGATAAACGACAGGGGGGATATGAAAAACTGTTTTTT

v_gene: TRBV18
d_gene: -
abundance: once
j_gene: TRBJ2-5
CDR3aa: CASSPKVRNQETQYF
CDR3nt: TGTGCCAGCTCACCAAAGGTGAGAAACCAAGAGACCCAGTACTTC

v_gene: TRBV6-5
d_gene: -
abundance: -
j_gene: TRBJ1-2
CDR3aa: CASTQGSFSYGYTF
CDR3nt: TGTGCCAGCACCCAGGGGTCATTTAGCTATGGCTACACCTTC

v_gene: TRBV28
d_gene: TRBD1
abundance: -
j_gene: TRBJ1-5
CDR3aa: CASGPGQIPNSNQPQHF
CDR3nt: TGTGCCAGCGGTCCGGGACAGATACCGAATAGCAATCAGCCCCAGCATTTT

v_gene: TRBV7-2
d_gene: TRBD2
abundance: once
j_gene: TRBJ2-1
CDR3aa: CASSLGTSGRGEQFF
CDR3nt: TGTGCCAGCAGCTTAGGGACTAGCGGGAGAGGCGAGCAGTTCTTC

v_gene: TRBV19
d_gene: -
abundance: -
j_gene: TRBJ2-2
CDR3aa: CASSISRGAGGELFF
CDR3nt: TGTGCCAGTAGTATATCAAGGGGGGCAGGCGGGGAGCTGTTTTTT

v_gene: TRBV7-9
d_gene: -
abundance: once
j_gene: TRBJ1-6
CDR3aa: CASNTLGKNSPLHF
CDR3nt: TGTGCCAGTAATACCCTAGGGAAGAATTCACCCCTCCACTTT